In its sample, the clone carrying this T cell receptor beta chain was seen a few times. The target antigen is unknown. TCRdb processed the RT-PCR reads anew with MiXCR; each CDR3 protein has one entry. The table shows some 180,000 distinct CDR3 sequences, with 9.2% occurring only once. This CDR3 comprises 13 residues. CDR1 is MDHEN, CDR2 SYDVKM, per germline. Trimming cost V 7 bases and J 5 bases; bases outside gene matches: 5. The record originates from a study of response to subunit inactivated influenza vaccine. General study results and limits: Authors suggested that a seasonal influenza vaccination recruits few new T cells each time.

The TCR was taken from a man aged 45 to 65 who received an inactivated influenza vaccine. The sequencing used non-naive T cells sorted from PBMCs, collected on the day of vaccination. This chain joins TRBV28 and TRBJ2-3, with 8 bases fitting TRBD2. For the CDR3, the DNA is TGTGCCAGCAAGACGGGAGGGGGAGATACGCAGTATTTT. Residues: CASKTGGGDTQYF. The full variable domain, completed using reference TRBV28 and TRBJ2-3, is DVKVTQSSRYLVKRTGEKVFLECVQDMDHENMFWYRQDPGLGLRLIYFSYDVKMKEKGDIPEGYSVSREKKERFSLILESASTNQTSMYLCASKTGGGDTQYFGPGTRLTVL.